One sample yielded the 21 T cell receptor beta chains listed below, sequenced in a study of T-cell memory formation after mild COVID-19 (dated by TCRdb to about 2021). The method was 5' RACE. Reads for this sample came from an Illumina NovaSeq 6000. Using fastp trimming at Q25 and MiXCR clonotype assembly, TCRdb reanalyzed the public sequencing data and kept in-frame beta chains. CDR3 protein sequences are deduplicated, and each keeps its most common genes and DNA. In all, the sample holds almost 550,000 distinct CDR3 sequences, and roughly 20% of those were seen once. The ten largest clonotypes hold around 12% of the sample. The material sequenced was PBMCs or a T cell subset sorted from them (not recorded which). These receptor sequences come from an adult woman who had mild COVID-19 (a few samples of this study predate the infection). The sample titles of this study are shuffled in the database, so cell type and time point are left out; the donor was told from shared clones.

The chain links TRBV9 to TRBJ2-6, with D tentatively TRBD1 (6 bases). Germline CDR1 and CDR2: SGDLS and YYNGEE. This CDR3 has 16 amino acids. Trimming took off 2 bases at V and 0 bases at J, with 9 bases between the two ends. This chain's CDR3 is CASSVQGSSGANVLTF. The DNA for the CDR3 is TGTGCCAGCAGCGTGCAGGGGAGCTCTGGGGCCAACGTCCTGACTTTC.

CDR3 amino acids: CASSQDTLAGGFEQFF. Here the CDR3 DNA reads TGTGCCAGCAGCCAAGATACCCTAGCGGGAGGGTTTGAGCAGTTCTTC. The V gene is TRBV3-1, the J gene TRBJ2-1; 12 positions match TRBD2. After removal of 0 bases from V and 9 bases from J, the junction contained 6 bases not matched to a gene. Germline CDR1 and CDR2: LGHDT and YNNKEL (reference sequence). This CDR3 is built from 16 residues.

The chain joins TRBV11-2 to TRBJ2-3; possible D gene TRBD1, 6 bases. The V end was cut by 3 bases, the J end by 0 bases, with 16 bases between. This CDR3 contains 17 residues. Per the germline V gene, CDR1 is SGHAT and CDR2 is FQNNGV. The CDR3: CASSLGPWTESTDTQYF. CDR3 coding DNA: TGTGCCAGCAGCTTGGGGCCGTGGACAGAGAGCACAGATACGCAGTATTTT.

This clonotype was counted at least ten times. The chain recombines TRBV27 with TRBJ1-1; D gene uncertain. V gave up 7 bases and J gave up 2 bases, with 11 bases separating them. The V gene's germline CDR1 is MNHEY and CDR2 SMNVEV (reference sequence). The CDR3 runs to 13 residues. The DNA of the CDR3 is TGTGCCAGCAAACGGTACCCTAACACTGAAGCTTTCTTT. Translated: CASKRYPNTEAFF.

This clonotype occurred a few times. The chain couples TRBV27 to TRBJ2-7; either TRBD1 or TRBD2 may fit D (5 bases each). This CDR3 region has 14 residues. Trimming stripped 5 bases from V and 4 bases from J, with 15 bases between. Germline loops: CDR1 MNHEY, CDR2 SMNVEV (reference sequence). The CDR3 DNA reads as TGTGCCAGCAGTCGGGGCCTTAACAAGTACGAGCAGTACTTC. Translated, it gives CASSRGLNKYEQYF.

This chain joins TRBV27 and TRBJ2-3; 7 nucleotides align to TRBD1. Losses at the gene ends were 5 bases for V and 5 bases for J; bases not matched to a gene: 13. This CDR3 spans 16 amino acids. CDR1 is MNHEY and CDR2 is SMNVEV in the germline V gene (reference sequence). The CDR3 nucleotides are TGTGCCAGCAGTCCCTGGGACAGTTCAAAGCGAGATACGCAGTATTTT. The encoded protein is CASSPWDSSKRDTQYF.

This clonotype was seen a few times. The chain is built from TRBV5-1 and TRBJ1-2; unclear D gene. Trimming pared 4 bases from V and 6 bases from J, leaving 10 bases between. Germline CDR1 reads SGHRS; CDR2 reads YFSETQ. The length of the CDR3 is 12 residues. CDR3 protein: CASSASGHGYTF. The DNA of the CDR3 is TGCGCCAGCAGCGCGTCCGGGCATGGCTACACCTTC.

The rearrangement links TRBV5-1 to TRBJ2-1; the match to TRBD2 covers 12 bases. Germline CDR1 reads SGHRS; CDR2 reads YFSETQ. V was pared by 8 bases and J by 5 bases, with 11 bases of the junction left unmatched. The CDR3 has 16 residues. As DNA, the CDR3 is TGCGCCAGTTGGTCACTAGCGGGAGGAGATCACAATGAGCAGTTCTTC. Amino acids: CASWSLAGGDHNEQFF.

J is TRBJ1-1 and V is TRBV6-5; D not resolved. The V gene's germline CDR1 is MNHEY and CDR2 SVGAGI. Trimming shortened V by 2 bases and J by 1 base, and 8 bases separated the two germline ends. The CDR3 is 14 amino acids. DNA for the CDR3: TGTGCCAGCAGTTACAGCAGCCAGAACACTGAAGCTTTCTTT. Its translation: CASSYSSQNTEAFF.

This clonotype was detected only a few times. The CDR3 region has the DNA TGTGCCAGCAGTGTCCCTATGGGCTCGGGGACCGGGGAGCTGTTTTTT. This translates into CASSVPMGSGTGELFF. The chain is built from TRBV12-3 or TRBV12-4 and TRBJ2-2; D may be TRBD2 (5 bases). The CDR3 is made up of 16 amino acids. The V and J ends lost 5 bases and 5 bases respectively, with 18 bases between them.

The CDR3 region is CASSPMERETQYF. The DNA of the CDR3 is TGTGCCAGCTCACCAATGGAACGGGAGACCCAGTACTTC. This chain uses TRBV18 with TRBJ2-5; D is unclear. The CDR3 runs 13 residues. V was cut by 2 bases and J by 5 bases, with 9 bases left in between. The germline gives CDR1 KGHSH, CDR2 LQKENI.

CDR3 bases: TGTGCCAGCAGCCAAGGGCTTCTACCGCGCACAGATACGCAGTATTTT. Translation: CASSQGLLPRTDTQYF. The chain employs TRBV4-2 and TRBJ2-3, with D unclear. The V gene's germline CDR1 is LGHNA and CDR2 YNFKEQ. V lost 1 base to trimming and J lost 1 base, with 12 bases between them. The CDR3 is 16 amino acids.

The chain uses TRBV11-3 and TRBJ2-7; D gene unclear. The CDR3 is made up of 14 amino acids. The germline CDR1 and CDR2 sequences are SGHNT and YENEEA. Between the trimmed V and J ends, which lost 1 base and 2 bases, there was a span of 9 bases. CDR3 coding DNA: TGTGCCAGCAGCTTAGTACAGACCACCTACGAGCAGTACTTC. Its protein product is CASSLVQTTYEQYF.

V is TRBV7-8 and J is TRBJ2-1; D possibly matches TRBD1 or TRBD2 (6 bases each). CDR3 length: 13 residues. Germline loops: CDR1 SGHVS, CDR2 FQNEAQ. V was clipped by 8 bases and J by 7 bases, with 15 bases between them. As DNA, the CDR3 is TGTGCCAGCTCCCCCGGGGGCAATAATGAGCAGTTCTTC. Amino acids: CASSPGGNNEQFF.

The chain combines TRBV18 with TRBJ2-1; TRBD1 matches 11 bases. Germline CDR1 reads KGHSH; CDR2 reads LQKENI. The ends lost 3 bases at V and 5 bases at J; junction bases unmatched: 3. This CDR3 is built from 15 residues. CDR3 loop: CASSPDRGPDNEQFF. For the CDR3, the DNA is TGTGCCAGCTCACCGGACAGGGGGCCCGACAATGAGCAGTTCTTC.

This clonotype occurred many times. The chain uses TRBV18 and TRBJ2-5; D might be TRBD1 or TRBD2, each matching 6 bases. The V end lost 0 bases, the J end lost 4 bases, and 15 bases lay between the germline ends. The CDR3 extends over 16 amino acids. Looked up from germline, CDR1 is KGHSH and CDR2 is LQKENI. Here the CDR3 reads CASSPPVGGGRETQYF. The CDR3 DNA sequence: TGTGCCAGCTCACCACCAGTTGGAGGGGGGAGAGAGACCCAGTACTTC.

The table lists this clonotype with a few counts. The chain has TRBV7-9 and TRBJ1-2, with D possibly being TRBD1 (6 bases). Trimming took off 4 bases at V and 6 bases at J, with 12 bases between the two ends. CDR1 and CDR2 from the germline V gene are SEHNR and FQNEAQ (reference sequence). This CDR3 comprises 13 residues. The CDR3 is CASSSLGGDGYTF. CDR3 DNA: TGTGCCAGCAGCTCTCTTGGGGGCGATGGCTACACCTTC. Together with reference TRBV7-9 and TRBJ1-2, the CDR3 gives the full variable domain: DTGVSQNPRHKITKRGQNVTFRCDPISEHNRLYWYRQTLGQGPEFLTYFQNEAQLEKSRLLSDRFSAERPKGSFSTLEIQRTEQGDSAMYLCASSSLGGDGYTFGSGTRLTVV.

The rearrangement joins TRBV4-1 to TRBJ1-2, with TRBD1 matching 7 bases. The V segment lost 3 bases and the J segment 5 bases; nucleotides outside the gene matches: 9. Germline assignment: CDR1 MGHRA and CDR2 YSYEKL. This CDR3 comprises 15 residues. CDR3 amino acids: CASSQETGRGYGYTF. Here the CDR3 DNA reads TGCGCCAGCAGCCAGGAGACAGGGCGTGGGTATGGCTACACCTTC.

V is TRBV18 and J is TRBJ2-7; 7 bases fit TRBD2. The CDR3 has 18 amino acids. The trim removed 5 bases at V and 0 bases at J, leaving 16 bases unmatched. Germline-derived CDR1 and CDR2 are KGHSH and LQKENI. CDR3 coding DNA: TGTGCCAGCTCAAGCATCGGGGGGACGACCTCGGGCTCCTACGAGCAGTACTTC. This gives the protein CASSSIGGTTSGSYEQYF. The entire variable domain, with the rest obtained from reference TRBV18 and TRBJ2-7, is as follows: NAGVMQNPRHLVRRRGQEARLRCSPMKGHSHVYWYRQLPEEGLKFMVYLQKENIIDESGMPKERFSAEFPKEGPSILRIQQVVRGDSAAYFCASSSIGGTTSGSYEQYFGPGTRLTVT.

The chain is built from TRBV5-1 and TRBJ2-2, with TRBD2 identical over 8 bases. The V segment lost 1 base and the J segment 4 bases; nucleotides outside the gene matches: 3. This CDR3 is built from 15 residues. Germline V CDR1 and CDR2: SGHRS, YFSETQ. The CDR3 sequence: CASSLTSGTTGELFF. Written as DNA, the CDR3 is TGCGCCAGCAGCTTGACTAGCGGCACCACCGGGGAGCTGTTTTTT. Together with reference TRBV5-1 and TRBJ2-2, the CDR3 gives the full variable domain: KAGVTQTPRYLIKTRGQQVTLSCSPISGHRSVSWYQQTPGQGLQFLFEYFSETQRNKGNFPGRFSGRQFSNSRSEMNVSTLELGDSALYLCASSLTSGTTGELFFGEGSRLTVL.

This clonotype was detected only a few times. This chain connects TRBV24-1 to TRBJ2-7, with no clear D. This CDR3 contains 9 residues. V dropped 4 bases and J dropped 6 bases, with 0 bases sitting between them. Germline-derived CDR1 and CDR2 are KGHDR and SFDVKD. The CDR3 DNA sequence: TGTGCCACCAGTGACGAGCAGTACTTC. Translated: CATSDEQYF.